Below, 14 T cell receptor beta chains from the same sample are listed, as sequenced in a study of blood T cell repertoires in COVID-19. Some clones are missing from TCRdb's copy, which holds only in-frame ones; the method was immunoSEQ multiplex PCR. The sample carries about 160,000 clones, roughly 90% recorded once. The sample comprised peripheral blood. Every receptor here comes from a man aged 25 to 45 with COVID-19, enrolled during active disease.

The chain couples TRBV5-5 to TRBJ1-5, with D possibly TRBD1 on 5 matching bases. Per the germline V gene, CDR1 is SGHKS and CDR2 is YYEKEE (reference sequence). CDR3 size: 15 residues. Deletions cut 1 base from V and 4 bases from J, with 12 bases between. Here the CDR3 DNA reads TGTGCCAGCAGCTTGCAACGGGAGGGGAATCAGCCCCAGCATTTT. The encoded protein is CASSLQREGNQPQHF. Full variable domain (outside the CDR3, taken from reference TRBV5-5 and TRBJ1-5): DAGVTQSPTHLIKTRGQQVTLRCSPISGHKSVSWYQQVLGQGPQFIFQYYEKEERGRGNFPDRFSARQFPNYSSELNVNALLLGDSALYLCASSLQREGNQPQHFGDGTRLSIL.

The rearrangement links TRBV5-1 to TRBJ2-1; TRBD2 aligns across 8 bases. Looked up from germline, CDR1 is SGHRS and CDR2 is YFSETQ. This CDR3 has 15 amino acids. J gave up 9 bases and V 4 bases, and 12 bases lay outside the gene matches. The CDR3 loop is CASSLSVGLGVEQFF. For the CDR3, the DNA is TGCGCCAGCAGCCTATCTGTGGGACTAGGGGTTGAGCAGTTCTTC.

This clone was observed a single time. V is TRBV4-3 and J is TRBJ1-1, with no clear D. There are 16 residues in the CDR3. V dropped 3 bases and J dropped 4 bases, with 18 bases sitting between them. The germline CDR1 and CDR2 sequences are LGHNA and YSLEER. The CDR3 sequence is CASSHDRRFPSTEAFF. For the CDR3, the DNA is TGCGCCAGCAGCCACGATCGCCGGTTCCCAAGCACTGAAGCTTTCTTT.

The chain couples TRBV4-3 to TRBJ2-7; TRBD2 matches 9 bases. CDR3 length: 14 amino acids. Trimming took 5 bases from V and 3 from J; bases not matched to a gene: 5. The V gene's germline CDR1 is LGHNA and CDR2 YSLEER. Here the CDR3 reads CASSSATSGYEQYF. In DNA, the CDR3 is TGCGCCAGCAGCTCCGCGACTAGCGGCTACGAGCAGTACTTC.

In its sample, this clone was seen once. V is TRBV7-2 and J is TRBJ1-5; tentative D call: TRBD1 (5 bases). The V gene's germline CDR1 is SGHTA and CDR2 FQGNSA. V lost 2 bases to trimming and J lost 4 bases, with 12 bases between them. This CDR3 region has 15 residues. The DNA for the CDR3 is TGTGCCAGCAGCTTAAATCAAGGGGTGAATCAGCCCCAGCATTTT. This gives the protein CASSLNQGVNQPQHF.

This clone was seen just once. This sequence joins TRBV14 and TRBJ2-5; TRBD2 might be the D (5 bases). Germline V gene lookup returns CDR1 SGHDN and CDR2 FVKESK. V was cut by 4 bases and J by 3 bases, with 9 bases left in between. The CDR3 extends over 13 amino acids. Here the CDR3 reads CASSPTREETQYF. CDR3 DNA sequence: TGTGCCAGCAGCCCAACTAGGGAAGAGACCCAGTACTTC.

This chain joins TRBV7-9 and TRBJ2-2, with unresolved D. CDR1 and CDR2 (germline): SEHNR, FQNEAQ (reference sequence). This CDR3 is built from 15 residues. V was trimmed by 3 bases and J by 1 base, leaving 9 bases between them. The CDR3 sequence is CASSFRLQNTGELFF. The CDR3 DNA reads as TGTGCCAGCAGCTTCAGACTGCAGAACACCGGGGAGCTGTTTTTT.

CDR3 in DNA: TGTGCCAGCCGACGTGGGGCGTGGACAGCCATTGAAAAACTGTTTTTT. Its translation: CASRRGAWTAIEKLFF. The V and J genes are TRBV28 and TRBJ1-4; a possible D gene is TRBD1 (6 bases). This CDR3 spans 16 amino acids. Germline V gives CDR1 MDHEN, CDR2 SYDVKM. V was trimmed by 8 bases and J by 7 bases, leaving 23 bases between them.

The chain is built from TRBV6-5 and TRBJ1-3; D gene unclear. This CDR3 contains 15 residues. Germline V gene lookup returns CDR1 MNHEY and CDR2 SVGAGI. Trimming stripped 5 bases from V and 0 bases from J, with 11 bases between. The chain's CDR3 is CASSPEGISGNTIYF. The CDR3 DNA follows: TGTGCCAGCAGTCCCGAGGGCATCTCTGGAAACACCATATATTTT.

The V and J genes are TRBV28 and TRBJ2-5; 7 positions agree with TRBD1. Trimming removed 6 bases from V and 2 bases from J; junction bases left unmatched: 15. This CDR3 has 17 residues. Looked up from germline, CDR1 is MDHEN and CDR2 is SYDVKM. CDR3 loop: CASRSPGGGKLQETQYF. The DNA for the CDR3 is TGTGCCAGCAGGTCTCCAGGGGGTGGAAAGCTACAAGAGACCCAGTACTTC.

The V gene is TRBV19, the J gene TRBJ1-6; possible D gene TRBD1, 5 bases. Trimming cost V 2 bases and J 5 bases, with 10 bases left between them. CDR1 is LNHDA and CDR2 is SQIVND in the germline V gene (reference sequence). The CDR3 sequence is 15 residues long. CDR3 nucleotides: TGTGCCAGTAGTATAAAGGGACTAAATAATTCACCCCTCCACTTT. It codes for CASSIKGLNNSPLHF.

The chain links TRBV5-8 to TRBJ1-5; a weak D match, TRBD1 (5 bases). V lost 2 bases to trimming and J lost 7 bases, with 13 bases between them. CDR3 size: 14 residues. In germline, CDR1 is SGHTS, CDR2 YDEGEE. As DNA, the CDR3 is TGTGCCAGCAGCTTCGCGGGGCCCGGGCAGCCCCAGCATTTT. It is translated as CASSFAGPGQPQHF.

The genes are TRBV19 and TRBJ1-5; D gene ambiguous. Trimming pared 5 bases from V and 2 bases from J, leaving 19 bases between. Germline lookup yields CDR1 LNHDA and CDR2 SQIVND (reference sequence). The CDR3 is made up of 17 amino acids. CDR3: CASSRGFYERGNQPQHF. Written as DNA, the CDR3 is TGTGCCAGTAGTCGGGGATTCTACGAGAGGGGCAATCAGCCCCAGCATTTT.

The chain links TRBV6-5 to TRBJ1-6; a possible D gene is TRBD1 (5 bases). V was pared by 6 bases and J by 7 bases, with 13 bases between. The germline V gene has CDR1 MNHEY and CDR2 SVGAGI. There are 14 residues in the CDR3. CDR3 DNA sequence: TGTGCCAGCAGCCTGGGGGGGGAGAATTCACCCCTCCACTTT. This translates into CASSLGGENSPLHF.